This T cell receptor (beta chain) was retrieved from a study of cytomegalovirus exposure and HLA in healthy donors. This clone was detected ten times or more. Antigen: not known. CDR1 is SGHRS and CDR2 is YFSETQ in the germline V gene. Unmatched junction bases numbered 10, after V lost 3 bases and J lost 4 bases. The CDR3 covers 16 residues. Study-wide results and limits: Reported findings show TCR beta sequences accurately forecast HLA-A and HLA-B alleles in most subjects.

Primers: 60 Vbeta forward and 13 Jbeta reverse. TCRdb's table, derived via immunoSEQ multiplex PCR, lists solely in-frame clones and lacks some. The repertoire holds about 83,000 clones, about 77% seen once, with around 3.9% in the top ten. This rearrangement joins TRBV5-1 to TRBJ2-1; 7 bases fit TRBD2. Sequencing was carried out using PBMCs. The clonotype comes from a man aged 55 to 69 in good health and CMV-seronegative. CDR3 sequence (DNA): TGCGCCAGCAGCTCCCTCGCCAGGGAGGGTTACAATGAGCAGTTCTTC. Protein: CASSSLAREGYNEQFF.